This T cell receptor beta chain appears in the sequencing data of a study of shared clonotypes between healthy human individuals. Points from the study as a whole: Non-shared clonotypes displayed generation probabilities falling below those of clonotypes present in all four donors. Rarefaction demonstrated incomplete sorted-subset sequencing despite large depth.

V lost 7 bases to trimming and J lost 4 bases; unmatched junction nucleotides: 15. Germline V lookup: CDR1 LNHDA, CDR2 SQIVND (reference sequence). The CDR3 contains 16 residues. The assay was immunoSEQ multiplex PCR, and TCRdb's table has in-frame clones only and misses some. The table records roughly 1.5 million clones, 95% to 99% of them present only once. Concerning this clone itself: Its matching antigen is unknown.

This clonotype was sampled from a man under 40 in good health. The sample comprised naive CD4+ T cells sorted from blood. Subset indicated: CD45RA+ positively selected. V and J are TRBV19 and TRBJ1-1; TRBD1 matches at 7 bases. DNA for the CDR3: TGTGCCAGTACGCGACTATTGACAGGGAGCCGCACTGAAGCTTTCTTT. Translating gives CASTRLLTGSRTEAFF. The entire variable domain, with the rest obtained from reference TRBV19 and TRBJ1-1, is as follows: DGGITQSPKYLFRKEGQNVTLSCEQNLNHDAMYWYRQDPGQGLRLIYYSQIVNDFQKGDIAEGYSVSREKKESFPLTVTSAQKNPTAFYLCASTRLLTGSRTEAFFGQGTRLTVV.